Presented here are 10 T cell receptor beta chains from one specimen sequenced in a study of regulatory T cells in long-lasting Graves disease. Described time point: persistent/refractory GD, antithyroid drugs over 5 years with positive TRAb. Isolated PBMC RNA provided the starting material for the TCR library. Combining iRepertoire HTBI primers with Arm-PCR of CDR3 regions, the authors built TCR beta libraries. MiXCR was run by TCRdb on the multiplex PCR reads, yielding one entry per CDR3 protein. This table has roughly 700,000 distinct CDR3 sequences, around 30% appearing once. Material: peripheral blood mononuclear cells (PBMCs), obtained when the disease was refractory, from a patient treated with antithyroid drugs. The receptor source for this set is a female donor with Graves disease.

The rearrangement uses TRBV3-1 and TRBJ2-7; D may correspond to TRBD1 or TRBD2 (5 bases each). The CDR3 runs 14 residues. From germline, CDR1 is LGHDT and CDR2 YNNKEL (reference sequence). V was pared by 3 bases and J by 4 bases, with 13 bases between. CDR3 bases: TGTGCCAGCAGCCATAGGGACCAACATTACGAGCAGTACTTC. Translation gives CASSHRDQHYEQYF.

A few counts support this clonotype. The rearrangement joins TRBV27 to TRBJ1-1, with TRBD1 matching over 9 bases. CDR1 is MNHEY, CDR2 SMNVEV, per germline (reference sequence). This CDR3 spans 14 amino acids. V lost 4 bases and J lost 5; bases outside the gene matches: 5. CDR3 nucleotides: TGTGCCAGCAGTTCAGACAGGGGGTGGACTGAAGCTTTCTTT. It specifies CASSSDRGWTEAFF.

This clonotype appeared a few times. The chain combines TRBV27 with TRBJ1-4; D may be TRBD1 (6 bases). Germline V CDR1 and CDR2: MNHEY, SMNVEV (reference sequence). The CDR3 has 16 residues. V lost 4 bases and J 6 bases, leaving 18 bases between the germline ends. Here the CDR3 reads CASSSKGGYDDEKLFF. The CDR3 DNA follows: TGTGCCAGCAGTTCGAAGGGGGGGTATGACGATGAAAAACTGTTTTTT.

The V call is TRBV5-1, the J call TRBJ1-6; 9 nucleotides line up with TRBD1. Unmatched junction bases numbered 4, after V lost 1 base and J lost 5 bases. The CDR3 covers 16 residues. Per the germline V gene, CDR1 is SGHRS and CDR2 is YFSETQ. The CDR3 DNA sequence: TGCGCCAGCAGCTTGTTGGGGACAGGGAATAATTCACCCCTCCACTTT. It yields the protein CASSLLGTGNNSPLHF.

V and J are TRBV12-3 or TRBV12-4 and TRBJ2-7, with 10 bases lining up with TRBD1. V trimming: 6 bases; J trimming: 2 bases; junction bases outside the gene matches: 13. The CDR3 covers 17 residues. CDR3 amino acids: CASSLPQEGQGTYEQYF. For the CDR3, the DNA is TGTGCCAGCAGCCTACCTCAAGAGGGACAGGGGACCTACGAGCAGTACTTC.

This clonotype was counted many times. The chain carries TRBV28 and TRBJ1-4; the D is unclear. The CDR3 has 18 amino acids. Germline V gives CDR1 MDHEN, CDR2 SYDVKM. The V and J ends lost 2 bases and 8 bases respectively, with 24 bases between them. CDR3 sequence (DNA): TGTGCCAGCAGTTTAGAGACTCGAGCTTCACGGAAGGGCGAAAAACTGTTTTTT. The encoded protein is CASSLETRASRKGEKLFF.

This clonotype was seen more than once but under ten times. One end of the junction is discordant with germline, which a read error may explain. This rearrangement joins TRBV9 to TRBJ2-5; TRBD2 matches at 7 bases. Looked up from germline, CDR1 is SGDLS and CDR2 is YYNGEE. The CDR3 covers 16 residues. CDR3 sequence reads: CASSQRLAGAQGTQYF. The CDR3 DNA is TGTGCCAGCAGCCAGAGGCTGGCGGGAGCTCAAGGGACCCAGTACTTC.

About this clonotype: One junction end disagrees with the germline gene, perhaps due to a read error. The V call is TRBV5-1, the J call TRBJ1-2; D not resolved. The V gene's germline CDR1 is SGHRS and CDR2 YFSETQ. The CDR3 covers 13 residues. CDR3 DNA: TGTGCCAGCAGCTTAGAACCCGACTATGGCTACACCTTC. Protein product: CASSLEPDYGYTF.

This clonotype was observed a handful of times. This chain joins TRBV29-1 and TRBJ2-5; a weak D match, TRBD2 (6 bases). V lost 5 bases, J lost 5 bases, and 21 bases lay in between. The CDR3 runs to 15 residues. Germline loops: CDR1 SQVTM, CDR2 ANQGSEA. In DNA form, the CDR3 reads TGCAGCGTTTCCGCCTCACCCGGGAGTGGCGAGACCCAGTACTTC. It yields the protein CSVSASPGSGETQYF.

This clonotype was recorded a few times. This chain links TRBV19 with TRBJ1-1, with D possibly matching TRBD1 (5 bases). V lost 4 bases and J lost 6, with 12 bases in between. The CDR3 loop spans 13 amino acids. Germline loops: CDR1 LNHDA, CDR2 SQIVND (reference sequence). The CDR3 nucleotides read TGTGCCAGTAGTAAAACGATGACAGCTGAAGCTTTCTTT. Protein product: CASSKTMTAEAFF.